The 27 T cell receptor beta chains reported below all come from one sample, sequenced in a study of T cells after yellow fever vaccination. TCRdb re-derived calls from the 5' RACE reads in MiXCR, one entry per CDR3 protein. The sample consists of 200,000 to 250,000 distinct CDR3 sequences, around 7% of them appearing once. The sample in question was CD4+ T cells sorted from PBMCs, obtained 15 days after the yellow fever booster vaccination. The receptors originated from a man aged 30 to 45 who received the YFV17D yellow fever vaccine.

The CDR3 DNA is TGTGCCAGTAGTATGGGACTGGAACGGTACAATGAGCAGTTCTTC. Its protein product is CASSMGLERYNEQFF. The chain uses TRBV19 and TRBJ2-1; TRBD2 is a possible D gene (6 bases). Trimming pared 3 bases from V and 4 bases from J, leaving 13 bases between. Germline assignment: CDR1 LNHDA and CDR2 SQIVND (reference sequence). The CDR3 has 15 residues.

In its sample, this clonotype was seen many times. The rearrangement joins TRBV19 to TRBJ1-1; D is unclear. The V gene lost 1 base and the J gene lost 1 base, with 13 bases spanning the gap. The CDR3 has 16 amino acids. Looked up from germline, CDR1 is LNHDA and CDR2 is SQIVND (reference sequence). The CDR3 region is CASSIASGRRNTEAFF. Written as DNA, the CDR3 is TGTGCCAGTAGTATAGCATCTGGACGCCGGAACACTGAAGCTTTCTTT.

This clonotype came up a few times. The chain has TRBV20-1 and TRBJ2-5, with D perhaps assigned TRBD1 or TRBD2 (5 bases each). Trimming cost V 6 bases and J 1 base, with 12 bases left between them. The germline gives CDR1 DFQATT, CDR2 SNEGSKA (reference sequence). CDR3 length: 13 residues. Here the CDR3 DNA reads TGCAGTGCGGAAGCCGGGACCCAAGAGACCCAGTACTTC. As protein: CSAEAGTQETQYF.

This clonotype was picked up a small number of times. The chain combines TRBV5-6 with TRBJ2-1; D is uncertain. From germline, CDR1 is SGHDT and CDR2 YYEEEE. The CDR3 is made up of 15 amino acids. Trimming left V 0 bases short and J 0 bases short, with 7 bases between. The CDR3 region has the DNA TGTGCCAGCAGCTTGGTCGTGAGCTCCTACAATGAGCAGTTCTTC. Translating gives CASSLVVSSYNEQFF.

With regard to this clonotype: One base away lies a much larger clone, so this may be a sequencing read error. The V call is TRBV6-1, the J call TRBJ2-7, with 9 bases fitting TRBD2. With V trimmed by 6 bases and J by 3 bases, 9 bases remained unmatched. Germline values: CDR1 MNHNS, CDR2 SASEGT. The CDR3 totals 15 residues. CDR3 DNA: TGTGCCAGCAGAGCCTATGCTAGCGGGGTCTACGAGCAGTACTTC. As protein: CASRAYASGVYEQYF.

V gene TRBV5-1 combines with J gene TRBJ2-1; 7 bases are a match to TRBD2. CDR3 length: 14 amino acids. Unmatched junction bases numbered 7, after V lost 3 bases and J lost 7 bases. Germline V gene lookup returns CDR1 SGHRS and CDR2 YFSETQ. CDR3: CASSWSGVGNEQFF. The CDR3 DNA reads TGCGCCAGCAGCTGGAGCGGGGTGGGGAATGAGCAGTTCTTC.

This clonotype was found a few times. The chain couples TRBV20-1 to TRBJ2-7, with 9 bases aligning to TRBD2. This CDR3 comprises 16 residues. The germline CDR1 and CDR2 sequences are DFQATT and SNEGSKA (reference sequence). The J segment lost 4 bases and the V segment lost 0 bases, leaving 10 bases of the junction unmatched. The CDR3 bases are TGCAGTGCTAGAGATCCGGGTAGCGGGAGTCGGTACGAGCAGTACTTC. Translation: CSARDPGSGSRYEQYF.

This rearrangement joins TRBV6-6 to TRBJ2-7, with D tentatively TRBD1 (5 bases). The germline CDR1 and CDR2 sequences are MNHNY and SVGAGI (reference sequence). V lost 4 bases and J lost 4, with 11 bases in between. The CDR3 loop spans 13 amino acids. The CDR3, as DNA: TGTGCCAGCAGTTTCCGACAGAATTACGAGCAGTACTTC. It yields the protein CASSFRQNYEQYF.

The chain links TRBV6-6 to TRBJ2-1; 8 bases agree with TRBD1. With V trimmed by 4 bases and J by 10 bases, 6 bases remained unmatched. The CDR3 runs 13 residues. Germline CDR1 and CDR2: MNHNY and SVGAGI (reference sequence). CDR3 nucleotide sequence: TGTGCCAGCAGTTTCCAGGGGGCAGGGGAGCAGTTCTTC. It translates to CASSFQGAGEQFF.

This clonotype was seen only a few times. The chain combines TRBV19 with TRBJ2-3, with D unclear. This CDR3 comprises 15 residues. The germline gives CDR1 LNHDA, CDR2 SQIVND (reference sequence). V was trimmed by 5 bases and J by 0 bases, leaving 12 bases between them. The CDR3 is CASSPQSASTDTQYF. The CDR3 bases are TGTGCCAGTAGTCCCCAATCGGCCAGCACAGATACGCAGTATTTT.

In its sample, this clonotype was seen many times. The chain couples TRBV20-1 to TRBJ2-7; the D gene is possibly TRBD1 (5 bases). There are 13 residues in the CDR3. Between the trimmed V and J ends, which lost 2 bases and 9 bases, there was a span of 17 bases. Germline CDR1 is DFQATT and CDR2 is SNEGSKA (reference sequence). The CDR3 DNA reads as TGCAGTGCTAGATCCCACCAAGCAGGGTTGCAGTACTTC. Its translation is CSARSHQAGLQYF.

This clonotype was counted many times. The chain has TRBV4-3 and TRBJ2-1; D is unresolved. This CDR3 contains 15 residues. With 0 bases removed from V and 3 bases from J, the gap between germline ends came to 9 bases. The germline V gene encodes CDR1 LGHNA and CDR2 YSLEER. CDR3 DNA: TGCGCCAGCAGCCAAGAGCTGCCGGGCTACAATGAGCAGTTCTTC. This codes for CASSQELPGYNEQFF.

There are a few counts of this clonotype. The chain has TRBV20-1 and TRBJ2-7; possible D gene TRBD2, 6 bases. This CDR3 is 15 amino acids long. V was clipped by 5 bases and J by 4 bases, with 21 bases between them. Germline CDR1 DFQATT, CDR2 SNEGSKA (reference sequence). The CDR3 bases are TGCAGTGCTCCCCGAGGGCGGGGCGAAAGGTACGAGCAGTACTTC. This encodes CSAPRGRGERYEQYF.

This clonotype has more than one count but fewer than ten. The genes are TRBV7-6 and TRBJ1-3; D is possibly TRBD1 (5 bases). V was clipped by 1 base and J by 1 base, with 8 bases between them. Germline CDR1 is SGHVS and CDR2 is FNYEAQ. The CDR3 covers 15 residues. This chain's CDR3 is CASSLVPGSGNTIYF. The CDR3 DNA sequence: TGTGCCAGCAGCTTAGTCCCAGGGTCTGGAAACACCATATATTTT.

There are a few counts of this clonotype. The chain links TRBV7-8 to TRBJ2-5, with D perhaps being TRBD1 or TRBD2 (6 bases each). The V end was cut by 4 bases, the J end by 5 bases, with 20 bases between. CDR1 is SGHVS, CDR2 FQNEAQ, per germline. The CDR3 length is 16 residues. This chain's CDR3 is CASSSIGGSVSETQYF. CDR3 DNA: TGTGCCAGCAGCTCAATCGGGGGCTCTGTTAGTGAGACCCAGTACTTC.

This chain links TRBV6-5 with TRBJ2-1; TRBD2 matches 9 bases. The CDR3 has 17 amino acids. Germline CDR1 MNHEY, CDR2 SVGAGI. The trim removed 2 bases at V and 9 bases at J, leaving 14 bases unmatched. The CDR3 sequence: CASSYPRTSESLREQFF. CDR3 DNA sequence: TGTGCCAGCAGTTACCCAAGGACTAGCGAGAGCTTGCGTGAGCAGTTCTTC.

The chain uses TRBV11-2 and TRBJ2-7; D is unresolved. This CDR3 region has 13 residues. Germline V gene lookup returns CDR1 SGHAT and CDR2 FQNNGV. V lost 0 bases and J lost 6, with 9 bases in between. The CDR3 nucleotides read TGTGCCAGCAGCTTAGAAAGTTCGGGCGAGCAGTACTTC. This sequence encodes CASSLESSGEQYF.

This clonotype was seen only a few times. This chain links TRBV12-3 or TRBV12-4 with TRBJ2-1; D is unclear. V was trimmed by 2 bases and J by 0 bases, leaving 14 bases between them. The CDR3 is made up of 17 amino acids. CDR3 in amino acids: CASSLSPRSSSYNEQFF. In nucleotides, the CDR3 is TGTGCCAGCAGTTTATCCCCCAGGTCGAGCTCCTACAATGAGCAGTTCTTC.

This clonotype occurred a few times. This sequence joins TRBV5-1 and TRBJ2-5, with 7 bases matching TRBD1. V lost 4 bases and J lost 4; bases outside the gene matches: 7. This CDR3 has 14 amino acids. Germline V lookup: CDR1 SGHRS, CDR2 YFSETQ. CDR3 sequence: CASSDGTAAETQYF. The CDR3 DNA reads TGCGCCAGCAGCGACGGGACAGCAGCAGAGACCCAGTACTTC.

This clonotype was seen repeatedly, ten times or more. The genes are TRBV29-1 and TRBJ1-2; D possibly corresponds to TRBD1 (5 bases). Germline lookup yields CDR1 SQVTM and CDR2 ANQGSEA. Trimming took 7 bases from V and 8 from J, leaving 14 bases between them. This CDR3 is 11 amino acids long. The CDR3 region is CSGGGFAGYTF. CDR3 nucleotides: TGCAGCGGTGGGGGTTTTGCAGGCTACACCTTC.

This clonotype was observed a few times. CDR3 in DNA: TGTGCCAGCAGCCCAACTCTCGCAGCGGGGAGCACAGATACGCAGTATTTT. This codes for CASSPTLAAGSTDTQYF. The chain combines TRBV7-7 with TRBJ2-3; 7 bases match TRBD2. Germline V CDR1 and CDR2: SSHAT, FNYEAQ (reference sequence). V shed 5 bases and J 0 bases; nucleotides not matched to a gene: 11. The CDR3 extends over 17 amino acids.

This clonotype was picked up a small number of times. The chain has TRBV12-3 or TRBV12-4 and TRBJ2-4, with D uncertain. The CDR3 contains 14 residues. Deletions cut 5 bases from V and 7 bases from J, with 15 bases between. In DNA form, the CDR3 reads TGTGCCAGCAGTACGGATAAACAGAGGAACATTCAGTACTTC. This gives the protein CASSTDKQRNIQYF.

To note about this clonotype: It may be a read error: a sequence one base away is much more abundant. The genes are TRBV7-2 and TRBJ2-1; TRBD2 matches 7 bases. J was trimmed by 5 bases and V by 4 bases; bases with no gene match: 8. This CDR3 spans 15 amino acids. The germline CDR1 and CDR2 sequences are SGHTA and FQGNSA. CDR3: CASSYTGTTHNEQFF. The CDR3 bases are TGTGCCAGCAGCTATACCGGGACTACCCACAATGAGCAGTTCTTC.

This clonotype turned up a few times. V and J are TRBV24-1 and TRBJ2-3; 10 nucleotides match TRBD2. The V segment lost 2 bases and the J segment 0 bases; nucleotides outside the gene matches: 10. CDR1 and CDR2 (germline): KGHDR, SFDVKD. The CDR3 totals 19 residues. CDR3 loop: CATSDSPSSTSGSTDTQYF. In DNA form, the CDR3 reads TGTGCCACCAGTGATTCCCCTTCATCGACTAGCGGGAGCACAGATACGCAGTATTTT.

V gene TRBV11-3 combines with J gene TRBJ2-1; 12 nucleotides align to TRBD2. CDR3 length: 16 amino acids. With V trimmed by 4 bases and J by 4 bases, 5 bases remained unmatched. Germline V lookup: CDR1 SGHNT, CDR2 YENEEA. The CDR3 sequence: CASSSKTSGSYNEQFF. The CDR3 bases are TGTGCCAGCAGCTCAAAGACTAGCGGGAGTTACAATGAGCAGTTCTTC.

V and J are TRBV20-1 and TRBJ1-6; no clear D. The V gene's germline CDR1 is DFQATT and CDR2 SNEGSKA (reference sequence). The V and J ends lost 1 base and 14 bases respectively, with 9 bases between them. The CDR3 loop spans 11 amino acids. The CDR3 DNA reads TGCAGTGCTAGAGCCCTCGGATCCCTCCACTTT. Its translation is CSARALGSLHF.

This clonotype has more than one count but fewer than ten. The gene calls are TRBV7-6 and TRBJ2-1; no clear D gene. Germline-derived CDR1 and CDR2 are SGHVS and FNYEAQ. CDR3 length: 17 residues. The V gene lost 1 base and the J gene lost 0 bases, with 13 bases spanning the gap. CDR3 residues: CASSLGVEISSYNEQFF. The DNA of the CDR3 is TGTGCCAGCAGCTTAGGGGTCGAGATTAGCTCCTACAATGAGCAGTTCTTC.